Presented here are 17 T cell receptor beta chains from one specimen sequenced in a study of early T cells in non-severe SARS-CoV-2 infection. A single record per CDR3 protein comes from TCRdb applying MiXCR to the 5' RACE reads. The sample yields about 99,000 distinct CDR3 sequences, roughly 15% seen once. The sample was whole blood. The receptor set was obtained from an adult who was a healthcare worker with PCR-confirmed SARS-CoV-2 infection or an uninfected control (not recorded which).

The chain joins TRBV11-3 to TRBJ2-7; no clear D. V lost 5 bases, J lost 6 bases, and 11 bases lay in between. The CDR3 totals 12 residues. Germline V gene sequence: CDR1 SGHNT, CDR2 YENEEA. CDR3 amino acids: CASSDTVGEQYF. The CDR3 bases are TGTGCCAGCAGCGATACGGTAGGCGAGCAGTACTTC.

This chain uses TRBV6-2 or TRBV6-3 with TRBJ2-1; 10 nucleotides align to TRBD2. Germline V gene lookup returns CDR1 MNHEY and CDR2 SVGEGT. Losses at the gene ends were 4 bases for V and 7 bases for J; bases not matched to a gene: 13. The CDR3 loop spans 17 amino acids. The CDR3: CASSSRNLAGVGNEQFF. CDR3 bases: TGTGCCAGCAGTTCTAGAAATCTAGCGGGAGTGGGGAATGAGCAGTTCTTC.

The V gene is TRBV24-1, the J gene TRBJ2-1; D ambiguous. From germline, CDR1 is KGHDR and CDR2 SFDVKD. The CDR3 contains 12 residues. V gave up 4 bases and J gave up 4 bases, with 4 bases separating them. CDR3 residues: CATSDVYNEQFF. The DNA for the CDR3 is TGTGCCACCAGTGACGTTTACAATGAGCAGTTCTTC.

The chain carries TRBV6-5 and TRBJ2-7, with no clear D. This CDR3 spans 14 amino acids. The germline CDR1 and CDR2 sequences are MNHEY and SVGAGI. V gave up 8 bases and J gave up 2 bases, with 16 bases separating them. CDR3 in DNA: TGTGCCAGCTCTGAAGGGATCGGAACCTACGAGCAGTACTTC. This encodes CASSEGIGTYEQYF.

The chain links TRBV2 to TRBJ1-4; the D is unclear. Germline V gives CDR1 SNHLY, CDR2 FYNNEI. The V and J ends lost 6 bases and 8 bases respectively, with 13 bases between them. The length of the CDR3 is 13 residues. The CDR3 nucleotides read TGTGCCAGCAGAGGCGCCGTCCACGAAAAACTGTTTTTT. It yields the protein CASRGAVHEKLFF.

This clonotype appeared many times. V is TRBV5-5 and J is TRBJ1-1; D might be TRBD1 (5 bases). This CDR3 contains 17 residues. CDR1 SGHKS and CDR2 YYEKEE come from the germline V gene (reference sequence). V lost 0 bases and J 0 bases, leaving 15 bases between the germline ends. The CDR3 here is CASSLDVRGLMNTEAFF. The CDR3, as DNA: TGTGCCAGCAGCTTGGATGTAAGGGGACTCATGAACACTGAAGCTTTCTTT.

V usage is TRBV12-2 and J usage is TRBJ2-5; the table's TRBD1 call for D was not verified on the DNA. TRBV12-2 has pseudogene status. CDR3 length: 14 residues. In DNA, the CDR3 is TGTGCAAGTCGCTTATGCTCCAGGGGCGAGACCCAGTACTTC. It yields the protein CASRLCSRGETQYF.

This clonotype has a handful of counts. V is TRBV7-9 and J is TRBJ1-1; 7 bases match TRBD1. Germline values: CDR1 SEHNR, CDR2 FQNEAQ (reference sequence). The J segment lost 8 bases and the V segment lost 4 bases, leaving 7 bases of the junction unmatched. This CDR3 contains 13 residues. The CDR3 sequence is CASSSRTGAEAFF. CDR3 nucleotide sequence: TGTGCCAGCAGCTCTCGGACAGGAGCAGAAGCTTTCTTT.

This clonotype has just a few counts. The chain carries TRBV12-3 or TRBV12-4 and TRBJ1-1, with D unresolved. V lost 3 bases, J lost 5 bases, and 22 bases lay in between. The CDR3 has 17 amino acids. The CDR3 DNA reads TGTGCCAGCAGTTTCCCAGGTGGGGTATCTGGTCGGACTGAAGCTTTCTTT. Amino acid sequence: CASSFPGGVSGRTEAFF.

The chain carries TRBV6-2 or TRBV6-3 and TRBJ1-5; D may be TRBD1 (5 bases). Germline values: CDR1 MNHEY, CDR2 SVGEGT. The CDR3 covers 14 residues. The V gene lost 8 bases and the J gene lost 7 bases, with 18 bases spanning the gap. The CDR3, as DNA: TGTGCCAGCCGTTTCGGAGGGCAGGGCCAGCCCCAGCATTTT. It translates to CASRFGGQGQPQHF.

About this clonotype itself: A much more abundant neighbour one base away suggests this may be a read error. This chain joins TRBV20-1 and TRBJ2-2; 9 positions agree with TRBD2. The V gene's germline CDR1 is DFQATT and CDR2 SNEGSKA (reference sequence). This CDR3 has 16 amino acids. The CDR3 protein is CSTRLAEPSNTGELFF. CDR3 nucleotides: TGCAGTACTAGACTAGCGGAGCCGTCGAACACCGGGGAGCTGTTTTTT.

At least ten counts were recorded for this clonotype. CDR3: CASSYQGSTEAFF. In DNA form, the CDR3 reads TGTGCCAGCTCATACCAAGGGAGCACTGAAGCTTTCTTT. The chain joins TRBV18 to TRBJ1-1; D uncertain. The V gene's germline CDR1 is KGHSH and CDR2 LQKENI. Trimming cost V 5 bases and J 4 bases, with 11 bases left between them. The CDR3 is made up of 13 amino acids.

This clonotype has only a few counts. The junction and the germline gene differ at one end; a read error may be behind it. This chain connects TRBV7-2 to TRBJ2-7, with D possibly matching TRBD2 (6 bases). Germline lookup yields CDR1 SGHTA and CDR2 FQGNSA. The length of the CDR3 is 15 residues. The CDR3 region is CASSLGRGVSHEQYF. CDR3 sequence (DNA): TGTGCCAGCAGTTTAGGGCGGGGAGTTAGCCACGAGCAGTACTTC.

This clonotype was detected ten times or more. V and J are TRBV27 and TRBJ2-1, with 10 bases matching TRBD2. This CDR3 spans 17 amino acids. The ends lost 5 bases at V and 3 bases at J; junction bases unmatched: 10. From germline, CDR1 is MNHEY and CDR2 SMNVEV (reference sequence). CDR3 residues: CASSPRTSGRIYNEQFF. CDR3 nucleotide sequence: TGTGCCAGCAGTCCCCGGACTAGCGGAAGAATCTACAATGAGCAGTTCTTC.

In its sample, this clonotype was seen a few times. The chain employs TRBV11-2 and TRBJ1-1; D not certain. With 2 bases removed from V and 0 bases from J, the gap between germline ends came to 7 bases. The CDR3 covers 14 residues. Germline V lookup: CDR1 SGHAT, CDR2 FQNNGV. Written as DNA, the CDR3 is TGTGCCAGCAGCTTACAGCCTATGAACACTGAAGCTTTCTTT. Protein: CASSLQPMNTEAFF.

The sample holds a few counts of this clonotype. The V and J genes are TRBV11-2 and TRBJ2-3; 15 nucleotides align to TRBD2. V trimming: 5 bases; J trimming: 2 bases; junction bases outside the gene matches: 8. The length of the CDR3 is 18 residues. Germline-derived CDR1 and CDR2 are SGHAT and FQNNGV. The CDR3 here is CASSPRGTSGRSTDTQYF. The CDR3 DNA follows: TGTGCCAGCAGCCCCCGGGGGACTAGCGGGAGGTCCACAGATACGCAGTATTTT.

The rearrangement uses TRBV7-2 and TRBJ2-7; D call uncertain. Trimming stripped 3 bases from V and 2 bases from J, with 5 bases between. The germline gives CDR1 SGHTA, CDR2 FQGNSA. The CDR3 extends over 12 amino acids. The CDR3 is CASSLDTYEQYF. The CDR3 DNA reads as TGTGCCAGCAGCTTGGATACCTACGAGCAGTACTTC.